This T cell receptor beta chain is from a study of siplizumab effects on memory and regulatory T cells. Generated by immunoSEQ multiplex PCR, the TCRdb table keeps only in-frame clones and is missing some. Among about 56,000 clones listed, approximately 97% were seen once. This CDR3 has 11 residues. The chain carries TRBV21-1 and TRBJ2-7; the table calls TRBD2, which could not be checked here. TRBV21-1 is an annotated pseudogene. The sequenced sample was naive CD8+ T cells sorted from blood. This TCR came from a human donor in good health. CDR3 DNA sequence: TGTGCCAGCAGCAAAGCGCGGCAGTACTACTTC. Translating gives CASSKARQYYF.